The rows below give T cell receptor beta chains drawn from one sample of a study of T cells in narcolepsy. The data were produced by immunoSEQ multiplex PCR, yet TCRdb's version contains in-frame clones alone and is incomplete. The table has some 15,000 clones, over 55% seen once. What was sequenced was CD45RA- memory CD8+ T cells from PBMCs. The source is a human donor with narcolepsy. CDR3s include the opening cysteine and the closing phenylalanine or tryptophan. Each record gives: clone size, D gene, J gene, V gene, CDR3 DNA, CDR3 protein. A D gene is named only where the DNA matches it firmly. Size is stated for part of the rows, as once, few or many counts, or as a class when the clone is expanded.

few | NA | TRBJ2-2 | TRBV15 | TGTGCCACCAGCAGAGATAGAGAGTTCGGGGAGCTGTTTTTT | CATSRDREFGELFF
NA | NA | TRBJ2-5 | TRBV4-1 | TGCGCCAGCAGCCAAGATGGGACCAGGGAGACCCAGTACTTC | CASSQDGTRETQYF
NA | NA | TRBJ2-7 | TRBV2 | TGTGCCAGCAGTGAAGAGGGCTACGAGCAGTACTTC | CASSEEGYEQYF
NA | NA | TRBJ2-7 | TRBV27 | TGTGCCAGCAGTTTTGTGGGCCCAACCTACGAGCAGTACTTC | CASSFVGPTYEQYF
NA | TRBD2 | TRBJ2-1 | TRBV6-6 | TGTGCCAGCAGTTACTCGAGGGAGCGGGGGGGCGGTGAGCAGTTCTTC | CASSYSRERGGGEQFF
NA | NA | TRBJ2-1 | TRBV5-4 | TGTGCCAGCAGCTTGAGCGGAGCAAACAATGAGCAGTTCTTC | CASSLSGANNEQFF
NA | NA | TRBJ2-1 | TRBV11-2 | TGTGCCAGCAGCAGCGGTCTTGAGCAGTTCTTC | CASSSGLEQFF
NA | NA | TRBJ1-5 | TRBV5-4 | TGTGCCAGCAGCTTCGGTCAAGGGTACGGCAATCAGCCCCAGCATTTT | CASSFGQGYGNQPQHF
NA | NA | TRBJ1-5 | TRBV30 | TGTGCCTCAATTAGGGGGGGGACGGAACAGCCCCAGCATTTT | CASIRGGTEQPQHF
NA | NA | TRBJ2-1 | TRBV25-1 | TGTGCCTCCGTGGGACCGAATTACAATGAGCAGTTCTTC | CASVGPNYNEQFF
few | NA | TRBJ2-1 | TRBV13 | TGTGCCAGCAGCCCCAATCGGCGCTCGGACAATGAGCAGTTCTTC | CASSPNRRSDNEQFF
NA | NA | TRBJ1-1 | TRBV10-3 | TGTGCCATCGGAAACGTGAACACTGAAGCTTTCTTT | CAIGNVNTEAFF
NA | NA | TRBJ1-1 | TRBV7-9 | TGTGCCAGCAGGGTCGGAGGGGCAGAAGCTTTCTTT | CASRVGGAEAFF
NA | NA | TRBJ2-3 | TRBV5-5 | TGTGCCAGCAGTGGCGACCCCACCACAGATACGCAGTATTTT | CASSGDPTTDTQYF
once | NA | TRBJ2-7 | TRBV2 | TGTGCCAGCGGCAGGGTCGGTGGCGAGCAGTACTTC | CASGRVGGEQYF
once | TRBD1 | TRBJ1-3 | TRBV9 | TGTGCCAGCAGCGAGGAGGGGGCAGGGTTCTCTGGAAACACCATATATTTT | CASSEEGAGFSGNTIYF
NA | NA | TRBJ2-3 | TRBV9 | TGTGCCAGCAGCGTAGCGGGGGACCCCGGCACAGATACGCAGTATTTT | CASSVAGDPGTDTQYF
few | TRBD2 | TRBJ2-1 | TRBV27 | TGTGCCAGCAGACCATCGGGGGGGTCCTACAATGAGCAGTTCTTC | CASRPSGGSYNEQFF
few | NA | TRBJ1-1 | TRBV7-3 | TGTGCCAGCAGCCGCAGAGGCACTGAAGCTTTCTTT | CASSRRGTEAFF
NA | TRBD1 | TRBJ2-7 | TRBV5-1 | TGCGCCAGCAGCCCATACAGGGGGAGCTCCTACGAGCAGTACTTC | CASSPYRGSSYEQYF
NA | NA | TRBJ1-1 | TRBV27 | TGTGCCAGCGTAAAGCAGGGAGGGACTGAAGCTTTCTTT | CASVKQGGTEAFF
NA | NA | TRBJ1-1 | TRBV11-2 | TGTGCCAGCAGCTTAGCCCCCCGAGGTCGTGCCGAAGCTTTCTTT | CASSLAPRGRAEAFF
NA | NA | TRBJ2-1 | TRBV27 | TGTGCCAGCAGTTTAATGGCTAGCTCTAACAATGAGCAGTTCTTC | CASSLMASSNNEQFF
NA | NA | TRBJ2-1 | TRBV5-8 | TGTGCCAGCAGCTTAAGCGTCTTAAATGAGCAGTTCTTC | CASSLSVLNEQFF
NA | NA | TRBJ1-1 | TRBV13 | TGTGCCAGCAGTCTCAGGGGAATATACACTGAAGCTTTCTTT | CASSLRGIYTEAFF
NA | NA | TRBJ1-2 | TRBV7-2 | TGTGCCATCCGAAGGGGACTCTATGGCTACACCTTC | CAIRRGLYGYTF
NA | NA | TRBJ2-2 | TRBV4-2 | TGTGCCAGCTCAACGGGGGCCGTCGGGGAGCTGTTTTTT | CASSTGAVGELFF
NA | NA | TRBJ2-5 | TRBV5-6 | TGTGCCAGCAGTCCTCAGGCGTTCCAAGAGACCCAGTACTTC | CASSPQAFQETQYF
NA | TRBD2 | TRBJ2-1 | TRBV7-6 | TGTGCCAGCAGCCCGGGGGGGGGCACATCGGGTGAGCAGTTCTTC | CASSPGGGTSGEQFF
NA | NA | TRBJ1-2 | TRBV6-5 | TGTGCCAGCAGTTATAATCCGGGGTTGAATGGCTACACCTTC | CASSYNPGLNGYTF
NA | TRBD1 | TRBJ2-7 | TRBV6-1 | TGTGCCAGCAGTGAAGAGGGGACAGGTCTCTCCTACGAGCAGTACTTC | CASSEEGTGLSYEQYF
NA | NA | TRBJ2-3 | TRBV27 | TGTGCCAGCAGTCTCGGGTTCGACAGTACAGATACGCAGTATTTT | CASSLGFDSTDTQYF
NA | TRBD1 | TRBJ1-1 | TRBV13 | TGTGCCAGCACCCTAATAGGGGGCCTTCCGAACACTGAAGCTTTCTTT | CASTLIGGLPNTEAFF
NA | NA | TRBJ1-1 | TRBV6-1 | TGTGCCAGCAGTGAAGTCGGGGACCCGAACACTGAAGCTTTCTTT | CASSEVGDPNTEAFF
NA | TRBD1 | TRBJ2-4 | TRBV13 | TGTGCCAGCAGCTCCGGGACAGGGTTTAGAAACATTCAGTACTTC | CASSSGTGFRNIQYF